This T cell receptor beta chain is from a study of shared clonotypes between healthy human individuals. Libraries were prepared by immunoSEQ multiplex PCR; TCRdb keeps only in-frame clonotypes and omits some of them. Among nearly 600,000 clones listed, roughly 95% were seen once. The CDR3 has 16 residues. Naive CD8 populations comprised CD45RO-negative cells positively selected for CCR7, excluding terminally differentiated effector memory CD45RA+ cells. Sequencing was carried out using naive CD8+ T cells sorted from blood. The TCR sequence derives from a woman aged 25-40 years in good health. The rearrangement joins TRBV21-1 to TRBJ2-1; the table's D call TRBD2 went unverified against the DNA. TRBV21-1 is marked as a pseudogene. In DNA form, the CDR3 reads TGTGCCAGCAGCAAAACTAGTTTCTGCGTTCGCAATGAGCAGTTCTTC. Translating it yields CASSKTSFCVRNEQFF.